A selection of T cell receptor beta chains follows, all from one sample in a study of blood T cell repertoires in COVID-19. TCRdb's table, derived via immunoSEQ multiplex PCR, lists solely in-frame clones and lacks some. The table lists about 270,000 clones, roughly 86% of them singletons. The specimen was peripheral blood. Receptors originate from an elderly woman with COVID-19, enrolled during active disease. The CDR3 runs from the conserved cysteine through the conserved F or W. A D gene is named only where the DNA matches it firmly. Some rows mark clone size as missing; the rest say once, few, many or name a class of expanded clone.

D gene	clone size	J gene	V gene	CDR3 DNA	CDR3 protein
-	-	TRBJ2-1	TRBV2	TGTGCCAGCAGGCGGAACAATGAGCAGTTCTTC	CASRRNNEQFF
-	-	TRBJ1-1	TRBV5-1	TGCGCCAGCAGCTCACTTAGGGGGAACACTGAAGCTTTCTTT	CASSSLRGNTEAFF
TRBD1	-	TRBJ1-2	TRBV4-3	TGCGCCAGCAGCCGTGATCGGACAGGGGTAACGGATGGCTACACCTTC	CASSRDRTGVTDGYTF
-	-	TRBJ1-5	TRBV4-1	TGCGCCAGCAGCCATTCGGGCGGGGGTTATAGCAATCAGCCCCAGCATTTT	CASSHSGGGYSNQPQHF
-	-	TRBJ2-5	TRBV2	TGTGCCTCCTTGGGGCCTCAAGAGACCCAGTACTTC	CASLGPQETQYF
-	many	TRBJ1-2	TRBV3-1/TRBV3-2	TGTGCCAGCAGCCCCCGTGGGACACCTTATGGCTACACCTTC	CASSPRGTPYGYTF
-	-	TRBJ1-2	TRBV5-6	TGTGCCAGCAGCTTGACAGGGTCTAACTATGGCTACACCTTC	CASSLTGSNYGYTF
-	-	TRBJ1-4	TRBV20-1	TGCAGTGCCGATCAGGGTGATAAACTGTTTTTT	CSADQGDKLFF
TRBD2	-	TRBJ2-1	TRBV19	TGTGCCAGTAGTATAGGGGGGGGGAGGTTTGAGAATGAGCAGTTCTTC	CASSIGGGRFENEQFF
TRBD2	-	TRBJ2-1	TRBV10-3	TGTGCCATCAGTGAGTCGACTAGCGGGGGTGGCGATGAGCAGTTCTTC	CAISESTSGGGDEQFF
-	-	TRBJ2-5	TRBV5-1	TGCGCCAGCAGCTTGGTGGCAGTCCACCAAGAGACCCAGTACTTC	CASSLVAVHQETQYF
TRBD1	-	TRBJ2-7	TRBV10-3	TGTGCCATCCTACAGGGGGGATCCTACGAGCAGTACTTC	CAILQGGSYEQYF
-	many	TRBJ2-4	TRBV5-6	TGTGCCAGCACCGAGGTAGGGAGAAACATTCAGTACTTC	CASTEVGRNIQYF
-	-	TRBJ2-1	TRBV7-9	TGTGCCAGCAGCCCCGACAGGTTCGTCTACAATGAGCAGTTCTTC	CASSPDRFVYNEQFF
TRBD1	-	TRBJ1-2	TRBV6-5	TGTGCCAGCACTAGGACGGGACAGGGATCCTATGGCTACACCTTC	CASTRTGQGSYGYTF
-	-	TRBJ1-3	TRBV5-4	TGTGCCAGCAGCTTGGACGCGAACACCATATATTTT	CASSLDANTIYF
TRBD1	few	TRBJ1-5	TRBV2	TGTGCCAGCACCCGTGGGGGGACAGGGAATCAGCCCCAGCATTTT	CASTRGGTGNQPQHF
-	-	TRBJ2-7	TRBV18	TGTGCCAGCTCACCACCGATAGGGGCCGCCGAGAGCTCCTACGAGCAGTACTTC	CASSPPIGAAESSYEQYF
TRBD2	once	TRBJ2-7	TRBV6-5	TGTGCCAGCAGTTACAAGAGCGGGGGGTTCTACGAGCAGTACTTC	CASSYKSGGFYEQYF
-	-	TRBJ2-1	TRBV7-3	TGTGCCAGCAGCTTAGCGGGGACCTACAATGAGCAGTTCTTC	CASSLAGTYNEQFF
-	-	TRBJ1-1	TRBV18	TGTGCCAGCTCATCGACTATGAACACTGAAGCTTTCTTT	CASSSTMNTEAFF
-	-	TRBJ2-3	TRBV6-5	TGTGCCAGCCAGAACAGTTACACGCAGTATTTT	CASQNSYTQYF
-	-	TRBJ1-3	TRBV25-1	TGTGCCAGCAGTGAACGGCGGGGGGCGCGAGGAAACACCATATATTTT	CASSERRGARGNTIYF